This T cell receptor (beta chain) was recovered during a study of blood T cell repertoires in COVID-19. About the study: From the United States, Italy and Spain came samples of acute and convalescent COVID-19. From T cells, B-cell-depleted T cells, or PBMCs came the material, which was cDNA or gDNA.

Methods used by the authors: Amplified reference gene primers provided the basis for estimating nucleated cell counts. The protocol was immunoSEQ multiplex PCR, while the TCRdb copy is restricted to in-frame clones and leaves out a portion. For V, J and clone size, that table is used; D and trimming come from the DNA. The sample lists more than 300,000 clones, about 90% seen once, with around 1.9% in the top ten. The V and J ends lost 5 bases and 5 bases respectively, with 15 bases between them. CDR1 is SGHTA, CDR2 FQGNSA, per germline. This CDR3 contains 15 residues. Those who participated ranged in age from roughly 18 to 90 years and resided in about two dozen US areas.

The sequencing sample was made of PBMCs or T cells enriched from blood (not recorded which). The rearrangement links TRBV7-2 to TRBJ1-4; weak D call: TRBD1 (5 bases). This receptor was obtained from a man between 40 and 49 years old in a cohort exposed to, infected with or recovered from COVID-19 (not recorded which). The CDR3 coding sequence is TGTGCCAGCAGCCAAAACCAGGGTGGGAATGAAAAACTGTTTTTT. Translated, it gives CASSQNQGGNEKLFF.